These 28 T cell receptor beta chains came from one sample sequenced in a study of blood T cell repertoires in COVID-19. The assay was immunoSEQ multiplex PCR, and TCRdb's table has in-frame clones only and misses some. The sample holds around 260,000 clones, 88% seen once. What was sequenced was peripheral blood. The receptors originated from a man in his sixties who had recovered from COVID-19.

V gene TRBV2 combines with J gene TRBJ2-2, with 8 positions matching TRBD1. V was clipped by 6 bases and J by 5 bases; unmatched bases: 5. The CDR3 extends over 14 amino acids. Germline V gene sequence: CDR1 SNHLY, CDR2 FYNNEI. The CDR3 DNA sequence: TGTGCCAGCAGGGGACAGGACTTAACCGGGGAGCTGTTTTTT. It yields the protein CASRGQDLTGELFF.

V usage is TRBV24-1 and J usage is TRBJ1-6, with D perhaps TRBD1 (5 bases). The length of the CDR3 is 14 residues. Germline lookup yields CDR1 KGHDR and CDR2 SFDVKD. V lost 3 bases and J 7 bases, leaving 9 bases between the germline ends. CDR3 in amino acids: CATSDKAGNSPLHF. As DNA, the CDR3 is TGTGCCACCAGTGATAAGGCAGGGAATTCACCCCTCCACTTT.

The J gene is TRBJ2-2, the V gene TRBV9; 10 nucleotides agree with TRBD2. The ends lost 2 bases at V and 1 base at J; junction bases unmatched: 5. This CDR3 contains 17 residues. Germline V gene sequence: CDR1 SGDLS, CDR2 YYNGEE. For the CDR3, the DNA is TGTGCCAGCAGCGTGGCTAGCGGGGGAGAGAACACCGGGGAGCTGTTTTTT. It translates to CASSVASGGENTGELFF.

This rearrangement joins TRBV14 to TRBJ2-3; D may be TRBD2 (7 bases). The V end lost 2 bases, the J end lost 6 bases, and 18 bases lay between the germline ends. Germline V gives CDR1 SGHDN, CDR2 FVKESK. The CDR3 has 16 residues. The DNA for the CDR3 is TGTGCCAGCAGCCAATTTGAGGGGGGGCTGATTGATACGCAGTATTTT. It encodes CASSQFEGGLIDTQYF.

This clone was picked up a small number of times. This chain uses TRBV4-1 with TRBJ1-3; no reliable D call. From germline, CDR1 is MGHRA and CDR2 YSYEKL. The CDR3 loop spans 14 amino acids. Trimming pared 1 base from V and 3 bases from J, leaving 7 bases between. DNA for the CDR3: TGCGCCAGCAGCCAAGTGTCGGGTGGAAACACCATATATTTT. Its translation is CASSQVSGGNTIYF.

This chain joins TRBV7-9 and TRBJ1-6; D gene ambiguous. The germline V gene has CDR1 SEHNR and CDR2 FQNEAQ (reference sequence). CDR3 length equals 16 residues. Trimming removed 5 bases from V and 10 bases from J, with 21 bases in between. The CDR3 here is CASSPTTPGYGSPLHF. CDR3 nucleotide sequence: TGTGCCAGCAGCCCGACGACACCTGGGTATGGGTCACCCCTCCACTTT.

The V and J genes are TRBV9 and TRBJ2-5; 10 bases are a match to TRBD2. CDR3 length: 15 amino acids. In germline, CDR1 is SGDLS, CDR2 YYNGEE. V gave up 5 bases and J gave up 3 bases; unmatched junction bases: 7. The CDR3 loop reads CASSLEGLAEETQYF. CDR3 coding DNA: TGTGCCAGCAGTCTTGAAGGACTAGCGGAAGAGACCCAGTACTTC.

The chain uses TRBV2 and TRBJ1-5, with 7 positions matching TRBD1. The CDR3 extends over 15 amino acids. The J segment lost 6 bases and the V segment lost 8 bases, leaving 13 bases of the junction unmatched. Germline V gene sequence: CDR1 SNHLY, CDR2 FYNNEI. CDR3 in DNA: TGTGCCAGCTGGGACAGAGACTCCTCTACTCAGCCCCAGCATTTT. Amino acid sequence: CASWDRDSSTQPQHF.

This clone was recorded once. The chain has TRBV11-2 and TRBJ2-3; maybe TRBD1 (5 bases). There are 14 residues in the CDR3. V was trimmed by 3 bases and J by 0 bases, leaving 7 bases between them. From germline, CDR1 is SGHAT and CDR2 FQNNGV. The DNA for the CDR3 is TGTGCCAGCAGCTTCGACAGAAGCACAGATACGCAGTATTTT. Translated: CASSFDRSTDTQYF. Complete variable domain (other parts from reference TRBV11-2 and TRBJ2-3): EAGVAQSPRYKIIEKRQSVAFWCNPISGHATLYWYQQILGQGPKLLIQFQNNGVVDDSQLPKDRFSAERLKGVDSTLKIQPAKLEDSAVYLCASSFDRSTDTQYFGPGTRLTVL.

This clone appeared once. The chain has TRBV2 and TRBJ1-1; a possible D gene is TRBD1 (6 bases). The CDR3 is 16 amino acids. The germline V gene has CDR1 SNHLY and CDR2 FYNNEI. The ends were cut back, 8 bases at V and 6 bases at J, with 25 bases in the middle. In nucleotides, the CDR3 is TGTGCCAGCCCCGAAGGGGGGGCAGGGTACCAGGCTGAAGCTTTCTTT. Translating it yields CASPEGGAGYQAEAFF. The full variable domain, with the rest looked up from reference TRBV2 and TRBJ1-1, is EPEVTQTPSHQVTQMGQEVILRCVPISNHLYFYWYRQILGQKVEFLVSFYNNEISEKSEIFDDQFSVERPDGSNFTLKIRSTKLEDSAMYFCASPEGGAGYQAEAFFGQGTRLTVV.

The gene calls are TRBV27 and TRBJ1-1, with a tentative D call TRBD1 (5 bases). Germline V gene data show CDR1 as MNHEY and CDR2 as SMNVEV (reference sequence). The ends were cut back, 2 bases at V and 3 bases at J, with 16 bases in the middle. The CDR3 totals 16 residues. In nucleotides, the CDR3 is TGTGCCAGCAGTTTAATCCGGGGGGGTGGGTACACTGAAGCTTTCTTT. Translated, it gives CASSLIRGGGYTEAFF.

The gene calls are TRBV5-1 and TRBJ2-5; 8 bases line up with TRBD2. Germline-derived CDR1 and CDR2 are SGHRS and YFSETQ. Trimming took 1 base from V and 4 from J; bases not matched to a gene: 3. The CDR3 runs 14 residues. CDR3 in DNA: TGCGCCAGCAGCTTGACGGGACTAGTAGAGACCCAGTACTTC. Amino acid sequence: CASSLTGLVETQYF.

This chain connects TRBV7-2 to TRBJ2-3; 8 bases line up with TRBD2. The junction had 8 bases not matched to a gene; V was cut back by 4 bases and J by 2 bases. The germline CDR1 and CDR2 sequences are SGHTA and FQGNSA. The CDR3 loop spans 16 amino acids. This chain's CDR3 is CASSSSGTRNTDTQYF. The CDR3 nucleotides read TGTGCCAGCAGCTCATCCGGGACTAGGAACACAGATACGCAGTATTTT.

This clone was observed a few times. V usage is TRBV3-1 (or the pseudogene TRBV3-2) and J usage is TRBJ2-1; TRBD2 agrees at 9 bases. From germline, CDR1 is LGHDT and CDR2 YNNKEL (reference sequence). This CDR3 has 16 amino acids. J was trimmed by 5 bases and V by 2 bases; bases with no gene match: 7. The CDR3: CASSQRLAGFDNEQFF. The CDR3 DNA reads TGTGCCAGCAGCCAAAGGCTAGCGGGGTTTGACAATGAGCAGTTCTTC.

In nucleotides, the CDR3 is TGTGCCAGCAGCCAAGCCACCGGGGGCAATGAGCAGTTCTTC. The encoded protein is CASSQATGGNEQFF. This sequence joins TRBV14 and TRBJ2-1; weak D call: TRBD2 (6 bases). Trimming took 1 base from V and 6 from J, leaving 10 bases between them. This CDR3 comprises 14 residues. CDR1 is SGHDN, CDR2 FVKESK, per germline.

This clone was recorded only once. The CDR3 loop reads CAWGTGINTGELFF. CDR3 nucleotide sequence: TGTGCCTGGGGGACAGGGATAAACACCGGGGAGCTGTTTTTT. The V and J genes are TRBV30 and TRBJ2-2, with 9 bases lining up with TRBD1. With 5 bases clipped from V and 2 bases from J, the junction kept 3 bases outside the gene matches. This CDR3 region has 14 residues. Per germline, CDR1 GTSNPN and CDR2 SVGIG (reference sequence).

This chain joins TRBV9 and TRBJ2-2; tentative D call: TRBD2 (6 bases). Germline V gene data show CDR1 as SGDLS and CDR2 as YYNGEE. The CDR3 runs to 20 residues. V lost 3 bases, J lost 7 bases, and 31 bases lay in between. The CDR3 is CASSGIVPGMTGVLVGELFF. CDR3 coding DNA: TGTGCCAGCAGCGGGATCGTACCTGGAATGACGGGGGTTTTGGTCGGGGAGCTGTTTTTT.

J is TRBJ2-3 and V is TRBV5-4; D is perhaps TRBD2 (5 bases). The CDR3 is made up of 13 amino acids. Between the trimmed V and J ends, which lost 7 bases and 3 bases, there was a span of 12 bases. Germline V CDR1 and CDR2: SGHNT, YYREEE (reference sequence). The CDR3 DNA is TGTGCCAGCTTCGGCGGCGGGACAGATACGCAGTATTTT. It codes for CASFGGGTDTQYF.

The chain carries TRBV27 and TRBJ2-5, with D maybe TRBD2 (5 bases). CDR1 is MNHEY, CDR2 SMNVEV, per germline (reference sequence). The ends were cut back, 4 bases at V and 2 bases at J, with 8 bases in the middle. CDR3 size: 13 residues. The CDR3 bases are TGTGCCAGCAGTTCGGGCGGGCAAGAGACCCAGTACTTC. This gives the protein CASSSGGQETQYF.

This clone was observed once. The V gene is TRBV14, the J gene TRBJ2-7, with 10 bases fitting TRBD1. The ends lost 4 bases at V and 4 bases at J; junction bases unmatched: 4. Germline loops: CDR1 SGHDN, CDR2 FVKESK. CDR3 length: 14 amino acids. CDR3 nucleotides: TGTGCCAGCAGCCGCCGGGACAGGGGATACGAGCAGTACTTC. Protein: CASSRRDRGYEQYF.

This clone appeared a single time. The chain carries TRBV4-1 and TRBJ2-7, with D maybe TRBD1 (5 bases). In germline, CDR1 is MGHRA, CDR2 YSYEKL. Trimming took 6 bases from V and 7 from J, leaving 22 bases between them. This CDR3 is built from 15 residues. CDR3 coding DNA: TGCGCCAGCAGGATAGGGGCTAGTTCTTCCGAGGAGCAGTACTTC. Translation gives CASRIGASSSEEQYF.

V and J are TRBV19 and TRBJ2-3, with 7 bases matching TRBD1. The CDR3 has 16 amino acids. The junction had 14 bases not matched to a gene; V was cut back by 9 bases and J by 2 bases. Looked up from germline, CDR1 is LNHDA and CDR2 is SQIVND (reference sequence). CDR3 sequence reads: CASNPSGTAHTDTQYF. The CDR3, as DNA: TGTGCCAGCAACCCCTCTGGGACAGCACACACAGATACGCAGTATTTT. The full variable domain, completed using reference TRBV19 and TRBJ2-3, is DGGITQSPKYLFRKEGQNVTLSCEQNLNHDAMYWYRQDPGQGLRLIYYSQIVNDFQKGDIAEGYSVSREKKESFPLTVTSAQKNPTAFYLCASNPSGTAHTDTQYFGPGTRLTVL.

The V gene is TRBV7-9, the J gene TRBJ2-5, with 7 bases matching TRBD1. The CDR3 is 15 residues long. The J segment lost 2 bases and the V segment lost 6 bases, leaving 9 bases of the junction unmatched. Germline assignment: CDR1 SEHNR and CDR2 FQNEAQ (reference sequence). The CDR3 region is CASRSGQARQETQYF. The CDR3 nucleotides are TGTGCCAGCAGATCCGGACAGGCACGGCAAGAGACCCAGTACTTC.

CDR3 loop: CASSVAGGNSPLHF. The CDR3 bases are TGTGCCAGCAGCGTAGCAGGGGGGAATTCACCCCTCCACTTT. The rearrangement joins TRBV9 to TRBJ1-6, with TRBD1 matching over 7 bases. Germline CDR1 is SGDLS and CDR2 is YYNGEE. Trimming removed 0 bases from V and 7 bases from J; junction bases left unmatched: 1. The CDR3 has 14 residues.

This chain links TRBV19 with TRBJ1-2, with TRBD1 matching over 10 bases. CDR3 size: 14 residues. The germline V gene encodes CDR1 LNHDA and CDR2 SQIVND (reference sequence). V gave up 3 bases and J gave up 8 bases; unmatched junction bases: 6. The CDR3 protein is CASSIQGTGAGYTF. The CDR3, as DNA: TGTGCCAGTAGTATCCAAGGGACAGGGGCCGGCTACACCTTC.

This chain links TRBV5-4 with TRBJ1-2; maybe TRBD1 (6 bases). The CDR3 loop spans 13 amino acids. Germline CDR1 reads SGHNT; CDR2 reads YYREEE (reference sequence). V was pared by 4 bases and J by 4 bases, with 11 bases between. This chain's CDR3 is CASSTGQTYGYTF. CDR3 nucleotides: TGTGCCAGCAGCACTGGACAGACCTATGGCTACACCTTC.

The rearrangement joins TRBV19 to TRBJ2-7, with D tentatively TRBD1 (6 bases). Germline V gene sequence: CDR1 LNHDA, CDR2 SQIVND (reference sequence). This CDR3 has 13 amino acids. The V end lost 6 bases, the J end lost 0 bases, and 9 bases lay between the germline ends. In DNA, the CDR3 is TGTGCCAGTAGGGACAGATCCTCCTACGAGCAGTACTTC. It codes for CASRDRSSYEQYF.

Notes on this clone: One end of the junction does not line up with germline, which may come from a read error. The chain couples TRBV5-1 to TRBJ2-7; the match to TRBD1 covers 9 bases. Per the germline V gene, CDR1 is SGHRS and CDR2 is YFSETQ. This CDR3 spans 15 amino acids. CDR3 sequence (DNA): TGCGCCAGCAGCTTGGGGACAGGGGCCTCCTCCGAGCAGTACTTC. It encodes CASSLGTGASSEQYF.